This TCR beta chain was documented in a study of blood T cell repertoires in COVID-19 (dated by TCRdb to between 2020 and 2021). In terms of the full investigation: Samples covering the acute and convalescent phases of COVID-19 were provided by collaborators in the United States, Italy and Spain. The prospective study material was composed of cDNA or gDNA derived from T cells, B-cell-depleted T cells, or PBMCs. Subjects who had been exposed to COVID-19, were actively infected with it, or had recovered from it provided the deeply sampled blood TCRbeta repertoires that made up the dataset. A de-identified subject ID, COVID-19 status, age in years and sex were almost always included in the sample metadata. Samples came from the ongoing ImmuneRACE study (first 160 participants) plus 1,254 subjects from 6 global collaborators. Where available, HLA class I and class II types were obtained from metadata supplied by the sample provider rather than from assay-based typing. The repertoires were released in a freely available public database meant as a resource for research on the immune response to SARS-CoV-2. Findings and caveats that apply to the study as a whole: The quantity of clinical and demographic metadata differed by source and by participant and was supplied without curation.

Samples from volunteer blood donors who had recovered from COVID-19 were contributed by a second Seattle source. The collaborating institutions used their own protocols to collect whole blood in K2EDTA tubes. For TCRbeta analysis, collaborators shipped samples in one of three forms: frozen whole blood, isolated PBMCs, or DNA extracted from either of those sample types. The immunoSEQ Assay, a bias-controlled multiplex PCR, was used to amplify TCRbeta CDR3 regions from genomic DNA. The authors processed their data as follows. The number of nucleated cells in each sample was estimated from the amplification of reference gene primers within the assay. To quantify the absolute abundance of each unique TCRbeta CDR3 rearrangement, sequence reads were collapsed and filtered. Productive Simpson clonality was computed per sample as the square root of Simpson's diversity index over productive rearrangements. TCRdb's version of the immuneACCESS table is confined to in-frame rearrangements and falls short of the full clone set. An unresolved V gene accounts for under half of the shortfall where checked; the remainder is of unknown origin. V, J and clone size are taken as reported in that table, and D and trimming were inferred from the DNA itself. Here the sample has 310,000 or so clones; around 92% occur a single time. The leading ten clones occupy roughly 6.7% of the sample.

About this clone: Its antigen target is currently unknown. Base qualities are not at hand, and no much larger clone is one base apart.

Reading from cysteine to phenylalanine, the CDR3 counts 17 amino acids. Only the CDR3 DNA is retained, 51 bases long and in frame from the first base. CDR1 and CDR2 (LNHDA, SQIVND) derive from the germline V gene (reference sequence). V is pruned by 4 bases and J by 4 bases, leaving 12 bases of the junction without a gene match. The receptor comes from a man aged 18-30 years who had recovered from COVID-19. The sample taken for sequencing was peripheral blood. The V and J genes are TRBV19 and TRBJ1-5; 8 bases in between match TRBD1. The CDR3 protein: CASSTGQEWGGNQPQHF. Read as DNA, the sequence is TGTGCCAGTAGTACGGGACAGGAGTGGGGGGGGAATCAGCCCCAGCATTTT.